One sample yielded the 21 T cell receptor beta chains listed below, sequenced in a study of T cell responses to AZD1222 COVID-19 vaccine. This table comes from immunoSEQ multiplex PCR, and its TCRdb copy is limited to in-frame clones, with some not included. The repertoire holds fewer than 100,000 clones, about nine tenths seen once, with roughly 15% in the top ten. The sample was peripheral blood, taken 28 days after the second AZD1222 dose. The receptors here all came from an adult who received the AZD1222 COVID-19 vaccine.

This sequence joins TRBV6-5 and TRBJ2-2; D is tentatively TRBD1 or TRBD2 (7 bases each). Germline values: CDR1 MNHEY, CDR2 SVGAGI. The V and J ends lost 4 bases and 4 bases respectively, with 16 bases between them. The CDR3 consists of 16 residues. The CDR3 loop reads CASSLGGGRGTGELFF. For the CDR3, the DNA is TGTGCCAGCAGTTTAGGGGGCGGGAGAGGCACCGGGGAGCTGTTTTTT.

The gene calls are TRBV27 and TRBJ1-2; D possibly corresponds to TRBD1 (5 bases). V shed 8 bases and J shed 4 bases, with 20 bases lying between them. The CDR3 has 15 amino acids. Germline CDR1 and CDR2: MNHEY and SMNVEV (reference sequence). The DNA for the CDR3 is TGTGCCAGCGGACAAAGCGGGTTAACACCCTATGGCTACACCTTC. This codes for CASGQSGLTPYGYTF.

This clone was picked up a small number of times. V is TRBV12-3 or TRBV12-4 and J is TRBJ1-2; D gene unclear. V lost 5 bases and J 0 bases, leaving 7 bases between the germline ends. The CDR3 contains 13 residues. Written as DNA, the CDR3 is TGTGCCAGCAGTAGAACAGCTAACTATGGCTACACCTTC. Protein product: CASSRTANYGYTF.

This chain's CDR3 is CATSRDIAGGPSYEQYF. In nucleotides, the CDR3 is TGTGCCACCAGCAGAGACATAGCGGGAGGGCCGTCCTACGAGCAGTACTTC. The V gene is TRBV15, the J gene TRBJ2-7, with 11 nucleotides matching TRBD2. Germline CDR1 LNHNV, CDR2 YYDKDF (reference sequence). V was clipped by 0 bases and J by 1 base; unmatched bases: 5. This CDR3 is 17 amino acids long.

The chain links TRBV6-5 to TRBJ2-7, with D perhaps TRBD2 (5 bases). Germline CDR1 MNHEY, CDR2 SVGAGI. The CDR3 has 14 residues. V was clipped by 6 bases and J by 2 bases, with 14 bases between them. The CDR3: CASRVAGPAYEQYF. Written as DNA, the CDR3 is TGTGCCAGCAGGGTCGCGGGCCCAGCCTACGAGCAGTACTTC.

V is TRBV6-5 and J is TRBJ1-5, with a weak D call TRBD1 (6 bases). The CDR3 has 13 residues. Germline-derived CDR1 and CDR2 are MNHEY and SVGAGI. V was clipped by 5 bases and J by 7 bases, with 12 bases between them. CDR3 sequence (DNA): TGTGCCAGCAGTCCGAGAGGGGGGCAGCCCCAGCATTTT. This encodes CASSPRGGQPQHF.

This chain joins TRBV28 and TRBJ1-6; D is unresolved. Trimming took off 5 bases at V and 7 bases at J, with 6 bases between the two ends. The germline CDR1 and CDR2 sequences are MDHEN and SYDVKM. The CDR3 runs to 12 residues. CDR3 in amino acids: CASSLINSPLHF. The DNA for the CDR3 is TGTGCCAGCAGTCTGATAAATTCACCCCTCCACTTT.

V is TRBV19 and J is TRBJ1-1, with D possibly TRBD1 on 6 matching bases. The CDR3 length is 16 residues. From germline, CDR1 is LNHDA and CDR2 SQIVND (reference sequence). V gave up 1 base and J gave up 0 bases, with 12 bases separating them. In DNA, the CDR3 is TGTGCCAGTAGTATAGGGCAGGGGCGGATGAACACTGAAGCTTTCTTT. Residues: CASSIGQGRMNTEAFF.

The J gene is TRBJ2-1, the V gene TRBV10-1; 11 positions match TRBD2. There are 17 residues in the CDR3. The junction had 8 bases not matched to a gene; V was cut back by 5 bases and J by 2 bases. Germline CDR1 is WNHNN and CDR2 is SYGVQD (reference sequence). The CDR3 spells CASSPGLAVNPYNEQFF. The DNA for the CDR3 is TGCGCCAGCAGTCCGGGACTAGCGGTCAACCCCTACAATGAGCAGTTCTTC.

The genes are TRBV18 and TRBJ2-1; TRBD2 agrees at 10 bases. Unmatched junction bases numbered 4, after V lost 4 bases and J lost 4 bases. Germline V gene data show CDR1 as KGHSH and CDR2 as LQKENI. The CDR3 sequence is 15 residues long. CDR3 protein: CASSQGTSAYNEQFF. CDR3 nucleotides: TGTGCCAGCTCACAAGGGACTAGCGCTTACAATGAGCAGTTCTTC. The variable domain in full, completed from reference TRBV18 and TRBJ2-1, reads NAGVMQNPRHLVRRRGQEARLRCSPMKGHSHVYWYRQLPEEGLKFMVYLQKENIIDESGMPKERFSAEFPKEGPSILRIQQVVRGDSAAYFCASSQGTSAYNEQFFGPGTRLTVL.

This chain links TRBV5-1 with TRBJ2-5, with D perhaps matching TRBD2 (5 bases). This CDR3 has 15 amino acids. In germline, CDR1 is SGHRS, CDR2 YFSETQ. V lost 0 bases to trimming and J lost 0 bases, with 9 bases between them. This chain's CDR3 is CASSLETGYQETQYF. The CDR3 DNA reads TGCGCCAGCAGCTTGGAGACGGGGTACCAAGAGACCCAGTACTTC.

The genes are TRBV19 and TRBJ1-5; the D gene is possibly TRBD1 (5 bases). The germline V gene has CDR1 LNHDA and CDR2 SQIVND (reference sequence). The CDR3 has 15 amino acids. Trimming left V 2 bases short and J 4 bases short, with 12 bases between. CDR3 loop: CASSIQGLGNQPQHF. In DNA form, the CDR3 reads TGTGCCAGTAGTATACAGGGTCTCGGAAATCAGCCCCAGCATTTT.

In regard to this clone: At one end, the junction sequence differs from germline, possibly due to a read error. The rearrangement links TRBV5-6 to TRBJ1-2, with 7 bases fitting TRBD1. The CDR3 is made up of 12 amino acids. CDR1 is SGHDT, CDR2 YYEEEE, per germline. This chain's CDR3 is CASSPGQPPFSF. As DNA, the CDR3 is TGTGCCAGCAGCCCGGGACAGCCTCCGTTCTCCTTC. The complete variable domain, with remaining parts taken from reference TRBV5-6 and TRBJ1-2, reads DAGVTQSPTHLIKTRGQQVTLRCSPKSGHDTVSWYQQALGQGPQFIFQYYEEEERQRGNFPDRFSGHQFPNYSSELNVNALLLGDSALYLCASSPGQPPFSFGSGTRLTVV.

This chain uses TRBV19 with TRBJ1-5; D possibly corresponds to TRBD1 (5 bases). The length of the CDR3 is 14 residues. CDR1 is LNHDA, CDR2 SQIVND, per germline (reference sequence). Trimming removed 5 bases at V and 4 bases at J, with 12 bases between. The CDR3 protein is CASSVLQGNQPQHF. CDR3 in DNA: TGTGCCAGTAGTGTTCTTCAGGGAAATCAGCCCCAGCATTTT.

J is TRBJ2-1 and V is TRBV10-1; TRBD2 agrees at 7 bases. The CDR3 is 16 amino acids. CDR1 is WNHNN and CDR2 is SYGVQD in the germline V gene (reference sequence). J gave up 0 bases and V 0 bases, and 2 bases lay outside the gene matches. The CDR3 nucleotides read TGCGCCAGCAGTGAGTCTGGCGGGAGCTCCTACAATGAGCAGTTCTTC. Protein: CASSESGGSSYNEQFF.

The chain is built from TRBV5-1 and TRBJ2-3; TRBD2 agrees at 7 bases. After removal of 5 bases from V and 7 bases from J, the junction contained 10 bases not matched to a gene. This CDR3 is built from 14 residues. Germline CDR1 and CDR2: SGHRS and YFSETQ. The CDR3 sequence is CASREASGIHTQYF. DNA of the CDR3: TGCGCCAGCAGAGAGGCCAGCGGGATCCATACGCAGTATTTT.

Worth noting for this clone: Within the sample, other DNA sequences also encode this same CDR3. The genes are TRBV12-5 and TRBJ2-7; no clear D. The CDR3 has 12 amino acids. Deletions cut 1 base from V and 3 bases from J, with 4 bases between. Germline lookup yields CDR1 LGHNT and CDR2 FRNRAP. CDR3 DNA sequence: TGTGCTAGTGGTTTGGGAGACTACGAGCAGTACTTC. Its translation is CASGLGDYEQYF.

The V and J genes are TRBV10-2 and TRBJ1-2; D unresolved. The CDR3 loop spans 15 amino acids. From germline, CDR1 is WSHSY and CDR2 SAAADI. V was cut by 2 bases and J by 4 bases, with 14 bases left in between. The CDR3 coding sequence is TGCGCCAGCAGTGAGGAAGTAGCGGTATCCTATGGCTACACCTTC. Translated: CASSEEVAVSYGYTF.

This chain joins TRBV7-8 and TRBJ2-2, with 9 positions matching TRBD1. This CDR3 has 13 amino acids. Germline CDR1 is SGHVS and CDR2 is FQNEAQ. Unmatched junction bases numbered 1, after V lost 5 bases and J lost 6 bases. The CDR3 here is CASSRTGAGELFF. In DNA form, the CDR3 reads TGTGCCAGCAGCCGGACAGGGGCCGGGGAGCTGTTTTTT.

The chain has TRBV7-6 and TRBJ2-7, with 10 bases that match TRBD2. The trim removed 3 bases at V and 5 bases at J, leaving 10 bases unmatched. The CDR3 length is 16 residues. Germline assignment: CDR1 SGHVS and CDR2 FNYEAQ. The CDR3 sequence is CASSFSGTSGADEQYF. The CDR3 bases are TGTGCCAGCAGCTTCAGCGGCACTAGCGGGGCCGACGAGCAGTACTTC.

The chain couples TRBV19 to TRBJ2-1; 11 bases fit TRBD2. J was trimmed by 5 bases and V by 4 bases; bases with no gene match: 4. CDR1 and CDR2 (germline): LNHDA, SQIVND (reference sequence). The CDR3 runs to 15 residues. CDR3 bases: TGTGCCAGTAGTAAGACTAGCGGGGCTAACAATGAGCAGTTCTTC. It codes for CASSKTSGANNEQFF. The variable domain in full, with the rest retrieved from reference TRBV19 and TRBJ2-1, is DGGITQSPKYLFRKEGQNVTLSCEQNLNHDAMYWYRQDPGQGLRLIYYSQIVNDFQKGDIAEGYSVSREKKESFPLTVTSAQKNPTAFYLCASSKTSGANNEQFFGPGTRLTVL.